This TCR beta chain was sequenced in a study of identical twins. The study, taken as a whole, reports: Conclusions rested on cross-sectional statistics rather than following the same donors.

In the case of this clonotype: Its antigen is as yet unknown.

The V gene lost 1 base and the J gene lost 1 base, with 11 bases spanning the gap. The CDR3 runs to 15 residues. CDR1 is LGHDT, CDR2 YNNKEL, per germline (reference sequence). TCRdb used MiXCR to reprocess the 5' RACE reads, holding one entry per CDR3 protein. The sample consists of 450,000 or so distinct CDR3 sequences, approximately 15% of them appearing once. Separately, the same data were catalogued under a study of yellow fever vaccine responses in identical twins.

The chain couples TRBV3-1 to TRBJ2-7; the D gene is possibly TRBD2 (6 bases). Material for sequencing was CD4+ T cells sorted from blood. This receptor was identified in a young woman in good health. CDR3 in DNA: TGTGCCAGCAGCCAAGGGGGGGATCCTTCCTACGAGCAGTACTTC. The encoded protein is CASSQGGDPSYEQYF.